The rows below give T cell receptor beta chains drawn from one sample of a study of T cells after yellow fever vaccination. TCRdb reprocessed the 5' RACE reads with MiXCR, giving one entry per CDR3 protein. The sample contains 510,000 or so distinct CDR3 sequences, 15% to 20% of which appear only once. Sequences were derived from PBMCs, sampled 15 days after the yellow fever booster vaccination. All receptors derive from a man aged 30 to 39 who received the YFV17D yellow fever vaccine. The CDR3 runs from the conserved cysteine through the conserved F or W. The D gene is left open where the match is weak. Some rows have no size entry. The others give once, few or many, or a class for an expanded clone.

V	D	J	size	CDR3	DNA
TRBV5-1	NA	TRBJ2-2	few	CASTRDPRTGELFF	TGCGCCAGCACCCGGGACCCAAGGACCGGGGAGCTGTTTTTT
TRBV5-1	NA	TRBJ2-2	few	CASSLVPATGELFF	TGCGCCAGCAGCTTGGTCCCAGCCACCGGGGAGCTGTTTTTT
TRBV20-1	TRBD2	TRBJ2-7	NA	CSATASGRPTYEQYF	TGCAGTGCTACAGCTAGCGGGAGGCCTACCTACGAGCAGTACTTC
TRBV29-1	NA	TRBJ1-4	few	CSVVESGVNEKLFF	TGCAGCGTTGTGGAGTCGGGAGTTAATGAAAAACTGTTTTTT
TRBV6-5	TRBD2	TRBJ2-1	many	CASSHSGNEQFF	TGTGCCAGCAGCCATAGCGGGAATGAGCAGTTCTTC
TRBV27	NA	TRBJ2-1	NA	CASSLWFEGYNEQFF	TGTGCCAGCAGTTTATGGTTCGAGGGATACAATGAGCAGTTCTTC
TRBV28	TRBD2	TRBJ2-3	NA	CASSTNGGTDTQYF	TGTGCCAGCAGCACCAACGGGGGGACAGATACGCAGTATTTT
TRBV5-6	TRBD1	TRBJ2-1	many	CASDSRQGAEQFF	TGTGCCAGCGATAGTCGGCAGGGGGCTGAGCAGTTCTTC
TRBV20-1	NA	TRBJ2-7	NA	CSAFRTSSYEQYF	TGCAGTGCTTTCAGGACGAGCTCCTACGAGCAGTACTTC
TRBV18	NA	TRBJ2-7	few	CASSPAITGTRTLYEQYF	TGTGCCAGCTCACCGGCGATAACCGGGACTCGAACTCTGTACGAGCAGTACTTC
TRBV10-2	NA	TRBJ2-7	NA	CATLRGDYEQYF	TGCGCCACCCTTAGGGGAGACTACGAGCAGTACTTC
TRBV19	NA	TRBJ2-5	NA	CASSILGPGETQYF	TGTGCCAGTAGTATTTTGGGGCCGGGGGAGACCCAGTACTTC
TRBV30	NA	TRBJ2-6	NA	CARDFPGANVLTF	TGTGCCCGGGACTTTCCTGGGGCCAACGTCCTGACTTTC
TRBV20-1	NA	TRBJ2-6	few	CSARSSSGANVLTF	TGCAGTGCTAGGAGCTCCTCTGGGGCCAACGTCCTGACTTTC
TRBV20-1	NA	TRBJ2-2	few	CSVGLALTGELFF	TGCAGTGTTGGCCTAGCGCTAACCGGGGAGCTGTTTTTT
TRBV5-1	NA	TRBJ2-3	NA	CASRGTSRDTQYF	TGCGCCTCCCGGGGGACCTCTCGGGATACGCAGTATTTT
TRBV9	TRBD1	TRBJ2-6	NA	CASSPGQYPSGANVLTF	TGTGCCAGCAGCCCGGGACAGTACCCCTCTGGGGCCAACGTCCTGACTTTC
TRBV5-1	NA	TRBJ2-7	few	CASSSRGISYEQYF	TGCGCCAGCAGCTCTCGGGGAATTTCCTACGAGCAGTACTTC
TRBV7-7	TRBD2	TRBJ2-5	NA	CASSQTSVQETQYF	TGTGCTAGCAGCCAGACTAGCGTGCAAGAGACCCAGTACTTC
TRBV28	NA	TRBJ2-4	few	CASSLLGRARLAKNIQYF	TGTGCCAGCAGTTTACTCGGACGGGCCCGGCTAGCCAAAAACATTCAGTACTTC
TRBV5-1	NA	TRBJ2-3	NA	CASRPSGNTDTQYF	TGCGCCAGCAGACCCAGCGGAAACACAGATACGCAGTATTTT
TRBV24-1	NA	TRBJ2-2	few	CATSGGSTGELFF	TGTGCCACCAGTGGAGGATCCACCGGGGAGCTGTTTTTT
TRBV18	NA	TRBJ2-4	few	CASSPNQLDIQYF	TGTGCCAGCTCACCAAATCAGTTGGACATTCAGTACTTC
TRBV4-3	TRBD2	TRBJ2-7	few	CASSPTSGSGSYEQYF	TGCGCCAGCAGCCCCACTAGCGGGAGTGGGTCCTACGAGCAGTACTTC
TRBV4-3	NA	TRBJ1-2	many	CASSQDLGIYGYTF	TGCGCCAGCAGCCAAGATTTGGGGATCTATGGCTACACCTTC
TRBV11-2	NA	TRBJ1-3	NA	CASSPSRGTLAISGNTIYF	TGTGCCAGCAGCCCATCAAGGGGGACGTTGGCAATCTCTGGAAACACCATATATTTT
TRBV6-4	TRBD2	TRBJ2-1	few	CASSDSGLVGNEQFF	TGTGCCAGCAGTGACTCAGGACTAGTTGGCAATGAGCAGTTCTTC
TRBV18	NA	TRBJ2-2	NA	CASSSRLGLNTGELFF	TGTGCCAGCTCCTCGAGACTAGGATTGAACACCGGGGAGCTGTTTTTT
TRBV20-1	NA	TRBJ2-5	NA	CSARVRGAGTQYF	TGCAGTGCTAGAGTGCGGGGTGCTGGGACCCAGTACTTC